The rows below give T cell receptor beta chains drawn from one sample of a study of identical twins. Via MiXCR, TCRdb re-called the 5' RACE reads, giving one row per CDR3 protein. Found here are 400,000 to 550,000 distinct CDR3 sequences, 22% of them singletons; the top ten hold 0.8% to 1%. This sample was shared with a second study, whose subject was T cells expressing NK-cell markers.

The sequenced sample consisted of CD4+ T cells sorted from blood. These receptor sequences come from a woman aged 18-29 years in good health. CDR3s include the opening cysteine and the closing phenylalanine or tryptophan. D genes are given only for firm matches. Only part of the rows carry a size: once, few, many, or a class if the clone is expanded.

abundance	v_gene	j_gene	d_gene	CDR3nt	CDR3aa
.	TRBV5-1	TRBJ2-3	TRBD2	TGCGCCAGCAGCTTGGAGCGGGGTATTGCAGATACGCAGTATTTT	CASSLERGIADTQYF
few	TRBV7-2	TRBJ2-7	TRBD2	TGTGCCAGCAGCCCCCCCGGGCGGGAGGACGACGAGCAGTACTTC	CASSPPGREDDEQYF
few	TRBV7-2	TRBJ2-1	TRBD2	TGTGCCAGCAGCCCGGGGGGGACTAGTTCGAATGAGCAGTTCTTC	CASSPGGTSSNEQFF
.	TRBV11-2	TRBJ2-3	.	TGTGCCAGCAGCTTAGACCTTGGGGTAGTCCTTTCCACAGATACGCAGTATTTT	CASSLDLGVVLSTDTQYF
.	TRBV24-1	TRBJ1-1	.	TGTGCCACCAGTGGAGAAGACAGCGCTTTCTTT	CATSGEDSAFF
few	TRBV20-1	TRBJ2-1	.	TGCAGTGCCTTCCTAGTGCGGGGCTACAATGAGCAGTTCTTC	CSAFLVRGYNEQFF
many	TRBV6-2/TRBV6-3	TRBJ2-3	.	TGTGCCAGCAAAAGCCTGCCAGATACGCAGTATTTT	CASKSLPDTQYF
few	TRBV6-2/TRBV6-3	TRBJ2-1	TRBD2	TGTGCCAGCAGTTCCCCGAGCGGGAACACTTACAATGAGCAGTTCTTC	CASSSPSGNTYNEQFF
few	TRBV2	TRBJ2-1	.	TGTGCCAGCAGTGTTGGGCTGCCGGTGGGCAATGAGCAGTTCTTC	CASSVGLPVGNEQFF
many	TRBV6-1	TRBJ2-7	TRBD2	TGTGCCAGCAGCAATCTTGTCGCGGGGGGGTACGAGCAGTACTTC	CASSNLVAGGYEQYF
few	TRBV5-1	TRBJ2-7	TRBD2	TGCGCCAGCAGCTCCTCCGGGACTAGCGTGACCTACGAGCAGTACTTC	CASSSSGTSVTYEQYF
once	TRBV12-5	TRBJ2-7	.	TGTGCTAGTGGTTCCCCCGGGGGCAAGAGGTACGAGCAGTACTTC	CASGSPGGKRYEQYF
many	TRBV12-3/TRBV12-4	TRBJ1-1	.	TGTGCCAGCAGCGCCGAAATGAACACTGAAGCTTTCTTT	CASSAEMNTEAFF
.	TRBV12-5	TRBJ2-3	.	TGTGCTAGTGGTGGCGGACAAGCGCAGTATTTT	CASGGGQAQYF
few	TRBV6-1	TRBJ2-7	TRBD2	TGTGCCAGCAGACCGGGACTAGTTTACGAGCAGTACTTC	CASRPGLVYEQYF
few	TRBV12-3/TRBV12-4	TRBJ1-1	.	TGTGCCAGCAGTTTATGGCCGAGTCCTGAAGCTTTCTTT	CASSLWPSPEAFF
few	TRBV10-3	TRBJ1-6	.	TGTGCCATCAGTGATGTACAGGCAAATTCACCCCTCCACTTT	CAISDVQANSPLHF
few	TRBV4-3	TRBJ2-5	.	TGCGCCAGCAGCCAAGAGGGCCCCTCAGGGGTTCCGTACCAAGAGACCCAGTACTTC	CASSQEGPSGVPYQETQYF
.	TRBV4-3	TRBJ2-3	.	TGCGCCAGCAGCCAAGATAGAAGACGGTACACAGATACGCAGTATTTT	CASSQDRRRYTDTQYF
once	TRBV5-1	TRBJ2-1	.	TGCGCCAGCAGCTCCGCCCCCGGGGATGAGCAGTTCTTC	CASSSAPGDEQFF
.	TRBV9	TRBJ2-6	TRBD2	TGTGCCAGCAGCGGCGCGGGACTAGAGTGGCGGAAAATAATTGGGGCCAACGTCCTGACTTTC	CASSGAGLEWRKIIGANVLTF
.	TRBV7-7	TRBJ2-5	.	TGTGCTAGCAGCTTAGCACCCTATCAAGAGACCCAGTACTTC	CASSLAPYQETQYF
.	TRBV6-1	TRBJ1-2	TRBD1	TGTGCCAGCAGCCTACATGGACAGGTATTAGGCTACACCTTC	CASSLHGQVLGYTF
.	TRBV11-2	TRBJ2-5	.	TGTGCCAGCAGCTTAGCGGGACTGGGAAAAGAGACCCAGTACTTC	CASSLAGLGKETQYF
few	TRBV6-4	TRBJ2-7	.	TGTGCCAGGGTGCTGTCGGTGGGCCACTCCTACGAGCAGTACTTC	CARVLSVGHSYEQYF
.	TRBV2	TRBJ2-7	.	TGTGCCAGCAGTGAAGCGCGGCTTTACTACGAGCAGTACTTC	CASSEARLYYEQYF
.	TRBV5-1	TRBJ2-7	.	TGCGCCAGCAGCTTGGCGGGCGACAAGCAGTACTTC	CASSLAGDKQYF
.	TRBV6-2/TRBV6-3	TRBJ2-7	TRBD1	TGTGCCAGCAGTTCGGCGGGACAGGGGGAAAGGAAGCAGTACTTC	CASSSAGQGERKQYF
few	TRBV20-1	TRBJ2-4	.	TGCAGTGCTAGCGAGGTAGCCAAAAACATTCAGTACTTC	CSASEVAKNIQYF
few	TRBV6-5	TRBJ1-3	.	TGTGCCAGCAGTTACCGTACGCAGGGCCTTGGAAACACCATATATTTT	CASSYRTQGLGNTIYF
few	TRBV7-2	TRBJ1-4	.	TGTGCCAGCAGCTTCAGCGCCCAGGAGAAACTGTTTTTT	CASSFSAQEKLFF
.	TRBV5-4	TRBJ1-1	.	TGTGCCAGCAACCTCGGGCTGGGGGAAGGTACTGAAGCTTTCTTT	CASNLGLGEGTEAFF
many	TRBV20-1	TRBJ1-2	.	TGCAGTGCTAGAGACGGGGCAGGGGCCTATGGCTACACCTTC	CSARDGAGAYGYTF
.	TRBV7-8	TRBJ2-7	.	TGTGCCAGCAGCCAAGTGGGGGTCTCCTACGAGCAGTACTTC	CASSQVGVSYEQYF
few	TRBV20-1	TRBJ2-1	.	TGCAGTGCTAGAGGCGGGACCACCTACAATGAGCAGTTCTTC	CSARGGTTYNEQFF
.	TRBV6-1	TRBJ2-3	.	TGTGCCACTTCGATCCGGGATCCGAGCACAGATACGCAGTATTTT	CATSIRDPSTDTQYF
.	TRBV7-9	TRBJ2-7	.	TGTGCCAGCAGCGCCTCGTGGCAGGAGACTCGTGAGCAGTACTTC	CASSASWQETREQYF
.	TRBV9	TRBJ1-2	TRBD1	TGTGCCAGCAGCGTACGTCAGGGGGCGGGTGGCTACACCTTC	CASSVRQGAGGYTF
.	TRBV27	TRBJ2-2	.	TGTGCCAGCATACGGCAGTACACCGGGGAGCTGTTTTTT	CASIRQYTGELFF
.	TRBV6-5	TRBJ2-7	TRBD2	TGTGCCAGCAGTTGGACTAGCGGGAGCTTGTTCGAGCAGTACTTC	CASSWTSGSLFEQYF
many	TRBV10-2	TRBJ2-5	.	TGCGCCAGCAGTGAGGCCGAGACCCAGTACTTC	CASSEAETQYF
.	TRBV12-3/TRBV12-4	TRBJ1-2	.	TGTGCCAGCAGTTTGGGCAGGGTAGATGGCTACACCTTC	CASSLGRVDGYTF